A selection of T cell receptor beta chains follows, all from one sample in a study of identical twins. TCRdb used MiXCR to reprocess the 5' RACE reads, holding one entry per CDR3 protein. In the table there are 750,000 to 950,000 distinct CDR3 sequences, around 12% of which are singletons. These data are also associated with another study on yellow fever vaccine responses in identical twins.

The sequenced sample was PBMCs. These TCRs come from a woman aged 18-29 years in good health. Both conserved end residues are part of each CDR3. D genes are given only for firm matches. Rows may omit the clone size; those that give it use once, few, many or a size class.

D	J	V	size	DNA	CDR3
.	TRBJ2-2	TRBV5-1	few	TGCGCCAGCAACGACCAGCCAGGCGAGAACACCGGGGAGCTGTTTTTT	CASNDQPGENTGELFF
.	TRBJ1-1	TRBV12-3/TRBV12-4	few	TGTGCCAGCAGGGAAAGTAGGGCAGGGAACACTGAAGCTTTCTTT	CASRESRAGNTEAFF
.	TRBJ2-2	TRBV19	.	TGTGCCAGTAGTATCGGGTATCAGGTGGCCGGGGAGCTGTTTTTT	CASSIGYQVAGELFF
TRBD1	TRBJ2-7	TRBV7-9	few	TGTGCCAGCAGCCCATCGACAGGGACGTACGAGCAGTACTTC	CASSPSTGTYEQYF
.	TRBJ2-6	TRBV6-1	few	TGTGCCAGCAAGGAGCGGCCGGACGGGGCCAACGTCCTGACTTTC	CASKERPDGANVLTF
TRBD2	TRBJ2-3	TRBV9	few	TGTGCCAGCAGCGTAGCTTTCGCGGGAGGGCCCACAGATACGCAGTATTTT	CASSVAFAGGPTDTQYF
.	TRBJ2-5	TRBV5-5	.	TGTGCCAGCCTCGAGGGGATCCGGGAGACCCAGTACTTC	CASLEGIRETQYF
.	TRBJ2-3	TRBV19	once	TGTGCCAGTAACCGAGGGGACACAGATACGCAGTATTTT	CASNRGDTDTQYF
.	TRBJ1-2	TRBV15	few	TGTGCCACCAGCAGACCATGGACGGTCGACTATGGCTACACCTTC	CATSRPWTVDYGYTF
TRBD1	TRBJ1-5	TRBV7-8	few	TGTGCCAGCAGCCCCCGACAGGGAAAACAGCCCCAGCATTTT	CASSPRQGKQPQHF
.	TRBJ2-7	TRBV11-3	few	TGTGCCAGCAAAATGGAAATGGACGAGCAGTACTTC	CASKMEMDEQYF
.	TRBJ2-2	TRBV6-1	.	TGTGCCAGCAGGGTAACAGGGAACACCGGGGAGCTGTTTTTT	CASRVTGNTGELFF
.	TRBJ2-2	TRBV29-1	.	TGCAGCGTTGAATTCGTAGTGGTAGGGACCGGGGAGCTGTTTTTT	CSVEFVVVGTGELFF
TRBD1	TRBJ1-2	TRBV7-9	once	TGTGCCAGCAGCTTATCGGAGACAGGGAGCATCTATGGCTACACCTTC	CASSLSETGSIYGYTF
TRBD2	TRBJ2-5	TRBV5-1	few	TGCGCCAGCAGTGGTTTGGCGGGAGTGTCGGAGACCCAGTACTTC	CASSGLAGVSETQYF
TRBD2	TRBJ2-2	TRBV12-3/TRBV12-4	few	TGTGCCAGCAGTTTAGAAAGCGGGGGGCTCGGGGAGCTGTTTTTT	CASSLESGGLGELFF
TRBD2	TRBJ2-3	TRBV10-3	.	TGTGCCATCAGTGAGCTAAGGACTAGCGGGGGGGCAGCAGATACGCAGTATTTT	CAISELRTSGGAADTQYF
.	TRBJ2-1	TRBV28	many	TGTGCCAGCACCTCGGACAGCGCGAGCTCCTACAATGAGCAGTTCTTC	CASTSDSASSYNEQFF
TRBD2	TRBJ2-1	TRBV2	.	TGTGCCAGCCCCCTCCGGACTAGCGCTTTGAATGAGCAGTTCTTC	CASPLRTSALNEQFF
.	TRBJ2-2	TRBV6-5	few	TGTGCCAGCAGTTACTTCGGCGGGGCAATGAACACCGGGGAGCTGTTTTTT	CASSYFGGAMNTGELFF
.	TRBJ2-3	TRBV6-1	many	TGTGCCAGCAGTACCCCGGGGCACACAGATACGCAGTATTTT	CASSTPGHTDTQYF
.	TRBJ2-7	TRBV24-1	.	TGTGCCACCAGTGACACGGGCCTTCTGGGAGAGCAGTACTTC	CATSDTGLLGEQYF
.	TRBJ1-1	TRBV12-3/TRBV12-4	many	TGTGCCAGCAGTTTATCGGGACAAGGTAAAGCTTTCTTT	CASSLSGQGKAFF
TRBD1	TRBJ2-7	TRBV6-2/TRBV6-3	.	TGTGCCAGCAGGCTCCCGGGACAGGGGTACGAGCAGTACTTC	CASRLPGQGYEQYF
TRBD2	TRBJ2-5	TRBV5-4	few	TGTGCCAGCAGCTTGGGTCTGCCTAGCGGGAGCTGGGGCCAAGAGACCCAGTACTTC	CASSLGLPSGSWGQETQYF
TRBD1	TRBJ1-1	TRBV5-1	many	TGCGCCAGCAGCTGGGACAGGGGGAGTGCTGAAGCTTTCTTT	CASSWDRGSAEAFF
TRBD2	TRBJ2-1	TRBV7-2	.	TGTGCCAGCAGCTTCTCGTCGGTTGGGAGGGCGAATGAGCAGTTCTTC	CASSFSSVGRANEQFF
TRBD2	TRBJ2-2	TRBV4-1	few	TGCGCCAGCAGCCAAGATCTCCGGACTAGCGGGAACACCGGGGAGCTGTTTTTT	CASSQDLRTSGNTGELFF
.	TRBJ2-2	TRBV28	.	TGTGCCAGCACTACCACCCCAGGTCCGAACACCGGGGAGCTGTTTTTT	CASTTTPGPNTGELFF
.	TRBJ1-1	TRBV24-1	.	TGTGCCACCAGTGATACCCGGGACGATGAAGCTTTCTTT	CATSDTRDDEAFF
TRBD1	TRBJ2-7	TRBV6-2/TRBV6-3	.	TGTGCCAGCAGTTTCTACCGGGACAGGGTCCCCTACGAGCAGTACTTC	CASSFYRDRVPYEQYF
TRBD1	TRBJ2-5	TRBV29-1	.	TGCAGCGTAAAGGGACAGGCGAGAGAGACCCAGTACTTC	CSVKGQARETQYF
TRBD2	TRBJ2-1	TRBV14	many	TGTGCCAGCAGTCCAAGCGGGAGGGTTTACAATGAGCAGTTCTTC	CASSPSGRVYNEQFF
.	TRBJ2-1	TRBV5-1	.	TGCGCCAGCAGCTTGGGGGTAGTACTAGACAATGAGCAGTTCTTC	CASSLGVVLDNEQFF
TRBD2	TRBJ2-1	TRBV6-4	few	TGTGCCAGCAGTGACTCTCCGGGGGGTTCCTTGAGAGAGCAGTTCTTC	CASSDSPGGSLREQFF
.	TRBJ2-5	TRBV12-3/TRBV12-4	.	TGTGCCAGCAGTTTTGGGGTCCAGGGTCAACAAGAGACCCAGTACTTC	CASSFGVQGQQETQYF
.	TRBJ2-6	TRBV24-1	few	TGTGCCACCAGTCCCCGGGACACATACTCTGGGGCCAACGTCCTGACTTTC	CATSPRDTYSGANVLTF
TRBD2	TRBJ2-3	TRBV2	few	TGTGCCAGCAGTGGACTAGGGAGGGCAGATACGCAGTATTTT	CASSGLGRADTQYF
.	TRBJ1-6	TRBV3-1	few	TGTGCCAGCAGTCGGAGACAGTATAATTCACCCCTCCACTTT	CASSRRQYNSPLHF
TRBD2	TRBJ2-7	TRBV10-3	.	TGTGCCATCAGAAAACTAGCGGGAGAGTACGAGCAGTACTTC	CAIRKLAGEYEQYF
.	TRBJ1-1	TRBV10-3	many	TGTGCCATCAGTGATAAGGGAAGTGGGCCGGCTGAAGCTTTCTTT	CAISDKGSGPAEAFF
TRBD1	TRBJ2-5	TRBV6-1	.	TGTGCCAGCATCAAGGGACAGGGAGGCGAGACCCAGTACTTC	CASIKGQGGETQYF
TRBD2	TRBJ2-3	TRBV28	few	TGTGCCAGCAGTTCCCGCTTAGCGGGCAGGTTGACAGATACGCAGTATTTT	CASSSRLAGRLTDTQYF
.	TRBJ1-1	TRBV10-3	few	TGTGCCATCAGTGAGGGTTCGGGGACTGAAGCTTTCTTT	CAISEGSGTEAFF
TRBD1	TRBJ1-2	TRBV20-1	.	TGCAGTGCTTCGACAGGGGAATATGGCTACACCTTC	CSASTGEYGYTF
.	TRBJ1-3	TRBV5-1	many	TGCGCCAGCAGCTTGGCCGGCAAGAACTCTGGAAACACCATATATTTT	CASSLAGKNSGNTIYF
TRBD2	TRBJ2-5	TRBV5-4	.	TGTGCCAGCAGGACCGGACTAGCGGGAGTGGAGACCCAGTACTTC	CASRTGLAGVETQYF
.	TRBJ2-2	TRBV13	few	TGTGCCAGCAGCTCCCCTTGGGGGGATCTCAACACCGGGGAGCTGTTTTTT	CASSSPWGDLNTGELFF
TRBD1	TRBJ1-5	TRBV12-3/TRBV12-4	.	TGTGCCAGCGGAAGAGGGACAGTAAATAATCAGCCCCAGCATTTT	CASGRGTVNNQPQHF
TRBD1	TRBJ1-2	TRBV7-8	few	TGTGCCAGCAGCTTAACAGGGGAGGATGGCTACACCTTC	CASSLTGEDGYTF